These 30 T cell receptor beta chains were sequenced from one sample in a study of circulating and synovial CD4+ cells in juvenile arthritis. The repertoire was sequenced with immunoSEQ multiplex PCR; TCRdb's copy has only in-frame clones and lacks some. Of some 3,000 clones in the sample, roughly 84% were seen once. Input material: CD4+ T cells from synovial fluid. All receptors come from a human donor with juvenile idiopathic arthritis.

The genes are TRBV19 and TRBJ1-1; possible D gene TRBD1, 5 bases. The CDR3 is 13 amino acids. Germline lookup yields CDR1 LNHDA and CDR2 SQIVND (reference sequence). V shed 3 bases and J shed 7 bases, with 12 bases lying between them. The CDR3 nucleotides are TGTGCCAGTAGTATGGACAAGAAACTTGAAGCTTTCTTT. This translates into CASSMDKKLEAFF. Based on the CDR3 plus reference TRBV19 and TRBJ1-1, the full variable domain is DGGITQSPKYLFRKEGQNVTLSCEQNLNHDAMYWYRQDPGQGLRLIYYSQIVNDFQKGDIAEGYSVSREKKESFPLTVTSAQKNPTAFYLCASSMDKKLEAFFGQGTRLTVV.

Comments on this clone: This specimen includes other DNA sequences encoding the same CDR3. The chain joins TRBV7-9 to TRBJ2-5, with 7 bases identical to TRBD1. V dropped 7 bases and J dropped 5; count of bases not matched to a gene: 4. This CDR3 has 12 residues. CDR1 and CDR2 (germline): SEHNR, FQNEAQ (reference sequence). The CDR3 reads CASIDREETQYF. The CDR3 nucleotides read TGTGCCAGCATTGACAGGGAGGAGACCCAGTACTTC.

The rearrangement joins TRBV5-1 to TRBJ1-2, with 7 bases lining up with TRBD1. CDR1 and CDR2 (germline): SGHRS, YFSETQ. There are 12 residues in the CDR3. Trimming removed 3 bases from V and 8 bases from J; junction bases left unmatched: 4. The CDR3 loop is CASSSDRVGYTF. The CDR3 DNA reads TGCGCCAGCAGCTCCGACAGGGTAGGCTACACCTTC.

J is TRBJ2-3 and V is TRBV4-3, with 9 positions matching TRBD1. The V and J ends lost 4 bases and 3 bases, in that order; junction bases with no gene match: 5. Germline CDR1 is LGHNA and CDR2 is YSLEER. The CDR3 has 15 residues. The CDR3 region is CASSLGGTGTDTQYF. CDR3 nucleotides: TGCGCCAGCAGCCTCGGAGGGACAGGGACAGATACGCAGTATTTT.

V gene TRBV18 combines with J gene TRBJ1-1, with 11 bases matching TRBD1. The CDR3 length is 14 residues. The junction had 1 base not matched to a gene; V was cut back by 3 bases and J by 4 bases. Germline lookup yields CDR1 KGHSH and CDR2 LQKENI. Here the CDR3 DNA reads TGTGCCAGCTCACCTGGGACAGGGGGCACTGAAGCTTTCTTT. It translates to CASSPGTGGTEAFF.

The CDR3 region has the DNA TGTGCCAGCAGTGACCTTCCCGGGACAGCCTCCTACAATGAGCAGTTCTTC. Its translation: CASSDLPGTASYNEQFF. The rearrangement uses TRBV2 and TRBJ2-1, with 7 bases lining up with TRBD1. The trim removed 3 bases at V and 0 bases at J, leaving 8 bases unmatched. The CDR3 runs to 17 residues. Germline CDR1 is SNHLY and CDR2 is FYNNEI.

The chain's CDR3 is CASRSPGTGSEKLFF. In DNA, the CDR3 is TGTGCCAGCAGGTCCCCCGGGACAGGCAGTGAAAAACTGTTTTTT. The chain couples TRBV28 to TRBJ1-4, with TRBD1 identical over 8 bases. V lost 6 bases, J lost 7 bases, and 10 bases stayed unmatched. Germline values: CDR1 MDHEN, CDR2 SYDVKM. The CDR3 extends over 15 amino acids.

The CDR3 sequence is CAWSPLLTGSVSAYTF. In DNA, the CDR3 is TGTGCCTGGAGTCCCCTCCTAACAGGGTCCGTAAGTGCCTACACCTTC. The chain uses TRBV30 and TRBJ1-2; D possibly corresponds to TRBD1 (6 bases). Germline V CDR1 and CDR2: GTSNPN, SVGIG (reference sequence). V lost 2 bases and J 10 bases, leaving 26 bases between the germline ends. The CDR3 contains 16 residues.

This clone was counted only a few times. V gene TRBV6-5 combines with J gene TRBJ2-7; 9 bases match TRBD1. There are 12 residues in the CDR3. Germline V gene lookup returns CDR1 MNHEY and CDR2 SVGAGI. J was trimmed by 3 bases and V by 10 bases; bases with no gene match: 4. The CDR3 sequence is CATGTGIYEQYF. The CDR3 DNA sequence: TGTGCCACCGGGACAGGGATCTACGAGCAGTACTTC.

The V and J genes are TRBV25-1 and TRBJ2-3; D is perhaps TRBD2 (5 bases). The V end lost 5 bases, the J end lost 0 bases, and 6 bases lay between the germline ends. The CDR3 spans 13 residues. Germline lookup yields CDR1 MGHDK and CDR2 SYGVNS. The CDR3, as DNA: TGTGCCAGCAGTAGACTAAGCACAGATACGCAGTATTTT. This sequence encodes CASSRLSTDTQYF.

V is TRBV4-2 and J is TRBJ2-3, with TRBD2 identical over 12 bases. V shed 0 bases and J 6 bases; nucleotides not matched to a gene: 4. The CDR3 totals 16 residues. Germline loops: CDR1 LGHNA, CDR2 YNFKEQ. The CDR3 reads CASSQETSGSVDTQYF. The CDR3, as DNA: TGTGCCAGCAGCCAAGAGACTAGCGGGAGTGTGGATACGCAGTATTTT.

This clone was recorded once. At the DNA level, this CDR3 is encoded by other sequences in the same sample as well. The CDR3 DNA is TGTGCCAGCGGTAGGGGCGTGGAGACCCAGTACTTC. Residues: CASGRGVETQYF. The chain combines TRBV28 with TRBJ2-5; a possible D gene is TRBD1 (5 bases). There are 12 residues in the CDR3. V lost 8 bases, J lost 5 bases, and 12 bases lay in between. CDR1 is MDHEN, CDR2 SYDVKM, per germline.

The V and J genes are TRBV7-2 and TRBJ1-2; TRBD1 agrees at 7 bases. V shed 1 base and J 7 bases; nucleotides not matched to a gene: 6. The CDR3 covers 14 residues. CDR1 and CDR2 (germline): SGHTA, FQGNSA. The CDR3 DNA reads TGTGCCAGCAGCTTAGGACAGGGAGGAGTTGGCTACACCTTC. This sequence encodes CASSLGQGGVGYTF.

V and J are TRBV2 and TRBJ1-2, with 8 bases matching TRBD1. V gave up 6 bases and J gave up 6 bases; unmatched junction bases: 9. Germline values: CDR1 SNHLY, CDR2 FYNNEI. The length of the CDR3 is 14 residues. CDR3 in DNA: TGTGCCAGCAGGGAAACCGGGACAGGCAATGGCTACACCTTC. It specifies CASRETGTGNGYTF.

The chain recombines TRBV30 with TRBJ2-7; TRBD1 aligns across 7 bases. V was clipped by 5 bases and J by 1 base; unmatched bases: 8. Germline V lookup: CDR1 GTSNPN, CDR2 SVGIG (reference sequence). This CDR3 region has 14 residues. CDR3 bases: TGTGCCTGGTCTGCAGGGGGACAGTCCTACGAGCAGTACTTC. As protein: CAWSAGGQSYEQYF.

This clone was detected only a few times. The V and J genes are TRBV5-1 and TRBJ2-3; D possibly corresponds to TRBD2 (7 bases). Germline V gene data show CDR1 as SGHRS and CDR2 as YFSETQ. The ends were cut back, 0 bases at V and 5 bases at J, with 16 bases in the middle. The CDR3 covers 16 residues. The CDR3 loop is CASSLAGGGPGDTQYF. The CDR3 region has the DNA TGCGCCAGCAGCTTGGCTGGGGGGGGGCCGGGAGATACGCAGTATTTT. The full variable domain, rest sourced from reference TRBV5-1 and TRBJ2-3, is KAGVTQTPRYLIKTRGQQVTLSCSPISGHRSVSWYQQTPGQGLQFLFEYFSETQRNKGNFPGRFSGRQFSNSRSEMNVSTLELGDSALYLCASSLAGGGPGDTQYFGPGTRLTVL.

This chain joins TRBV29-1 and TRBJ1-1; D perhaps matches TRBD1 (6 bases). V was clipped by 7 bases and J by 1 base, with 10 bases between them. The CDR3 is 12 residues long. The germline V gene has CDR1 SQVTM and CDR2 ANQGSEA. The CDR3 protein is CSAQQGNTEAFF. DNA of the CDR3: TGCAGCGCCCAACAGGGGAACACTGAAGCTTTCTTT.

The rearrangement uses TRBV7-2 and TRBJ2-5; 9 bases align to TRBD2. CDR1 is SGHTA, CDR2 FQGNSA, per germline. Unmatched junction bases numbered 18, after V lost 2 bases and J lost 5 bases. This CDR3 spans 19 amino acids. The CDR3 nucleotides are TGTGCCAGCAGCTTACGCCGTTCTAGCGGGACCTTGAGGCAGGAGACCCAGTACTTC. Its protein is CASSLRRSSGTLRQETQYF.

This clone was detected a few times. V usage is TRBV28 and J usage is TRBJ1-1, with D perhaps TRBD1 (6 bases). The germline gives CDR1 MDHEN, CDR2 SYDVKM. The CDR3 is 14 residues long. The V and J ends lost 2 bases and 1 base respectively, with 8 bases between them. CDR3 amino acids: CASSLQTGNTEAFF. The CDR3 nucleotides read TGTGCCAGCAGTTTACAGACAGGGAACACTGAAGCTTTCTTT.

The chain joins TRBV11-2 to TRBJ1-4, with 10 bases matching TRBD1. V gave up 3 bases and J gave up 0 bases; unmatched junction bases: 7. CDR3 length: 18 residues. Germline CDR1 is SGHAT and CDR2 is FQNNGV. CDR3 bases: TGTGCCAGCAGCTTCTGGACAGGGGGGATCGCAACTAATGAAAAACTGTTTTTT. Residues: CASSFWTGGIATNEKLFF.

The chain is built from TRBV28 and TRBJ1-2; perhaps TRBD1 as D (5 bases). The CDR3 contains 13 residues. Germline CDR1 and CDR2: MDHEN and SYDVKM. Trimming cost V 10 bases and J 5 bases, with 17 bases left between them. The CDR3 sequence is CATYRDRGYGYTF. CDR3 DNA: TGTGCCACCTACCGGGACCGGGGGTATGGCTACACCTTC.

The chain recombines TRBV6-4 with TRBJ1-3; no clear D gene. Germline V gene sequence: CDR1 MRHNA, CDR2 SNTAGT. Deletions cut 4 bases from V and 4 bases from J, with 8 bases between. The CDR3 loop spans 13 amino acids. This CDR3 is CASSGSRGNTIYF. The CDR3 coding sequence is TGTGCCAGCAGTGGTTCCCGGGGAAACACCATATATTTT.

This clone was picked up a small number of times. The chain carries TRBV19 and TRBJ2-2; no reliable D call. Germline assignment: CDR1 LNHDA and CDR2 SQIVND (reference sequence). The CDR3 is made up of 14 amino acids. V lost 7 bases and J 1 base, leaving 10 bases between the germline ends. The CDR3 DNA follows: TGTGCCAGTAAGAGAAGCGAGAACACCGGGGAGCTGTTTTTT. It yields the protein CASKRSENTGELFF.

This chain joins TRBV4-3 and TRBJ1-5; 8 nucleotides agree with TRBD1. Germline trimming cut 2 bases from V and 4 bases from J; bases unmatched to any gene: 4. From germline, CDR1 is LGHNA and CDR2 YSLEER. The CDR3 length is 15 residues. The CDR3 DNA reads TGCGCCAGCAGCCAATACAGGGGGGGTAATCAGCCCCAGCATTTT. Protein sequence: CASSQYRGGNQPQHF.

This clone was seen once. The J gene is TRBJ2-7, the V gene TRBV5-6; 15 nucleotides match TRBD2. Trimming took 3 bases from V and 4 from J; bases not matched to a gene: 5. The CDR3 is 16 residues long. Per germline, CDR1 SGHDT and CDR2 YYEEEE. In DNA form, the CDR3 reads TGTGCCAGCAGCTCGCGGACTAGCGGGAGGGCTTACGAGCAGTACTTC. This sequence encodes CASSSRTSGRAYEQYF. Complete variable domain (other parts from reference TRBV5-6 and TRBJ2-7): DAGVTQSPTHLIKTRGQQVTLRCSPKSGHDTVSWYQQALGQGPQFIFQYYEEEERQRGNFPDRFSGHQFPNYSSELNVNALLLGDSALYLCASSSRTSGRAYEQYFGPGTRLTVT.

This chain uses TRBV20-1 with TRBJ1-2; weak D call: TRBD1 (5 bases). The CDR3 has 10 residues. Germline lookup yields CDR1 DFQATT and CDR2 SNEGSKA (reference sequence). With 3 bases removed from V and 6 bases from J, the gap between germline ends came to 5 bases. CDR3 amino acids: CSASRDGYTF. CDR3 sequence (DNA): TGCAGTGCTAGCAGGGATGGCTACACCTTC.

This rearrangement joins TRBV5-8 to TRBJ1-2, with 8 bases that match TRBD1. The CDR3 runs 13 residues. Trimming took 5 bases from V and 4 from J; bases not matched to a gene: 4. Germline values: CDR1 SGHTS, CDR2 YDEGEE. The CDR3 coding sequence is TGTGCCAGCAGTCGACAGGGGCTCTATGGCTACACCTTC. Its protein product is CASSRQGLYGYTF.

This sequence joins TRBV2 and TRBJ1-2; D remains ambiguous. Germline-derived CDR1 and CDR2 are SNHLY and FYNNEI. The CDR3 has 13 residues. V was shortened by 2 bases and J by 1 base, with 5 bases between the two germline ends. The CDR3 reads CASSENSNYGYTF. CDR3 sequence (DNA): TGTGCCAGCAGTGAAAACAGTAACTATGGCTACACCTTC. The variable domain in full, completed from reference TRBV2 and TRBJ1-2, reads EPEVTQTPSHQVTQMGQEVILRCVPISNHLYFYWYRQILGQKVEFLVSFYNNEISEKSEIFDDQFSVERPDGSNFTLKIRSTKLEDSAMYFCASSENSNYGYTFGSGTRLTVV.

The rearrangement joins TRBV19 to TRBJ2-3; no reliable D call. The CDR3 is 12 residues long. V was cut by 6 bases and J by 2 bases, with 6 bases left in between. CDR1 is LNHDA, CDR2 SQIVND, per germline (reference sequence). The CDR3 loop reads CASSQNTDTQYF. The CDR3 DNA is TGTGCCAGTAGCCAAAACACAGATACGCAGTATTTT.

J is TRBJ2-5 and V is TRBV4-1, with TRBD2 matching over 11 bases. The CDR3 spans 16 residues. Germline CDR1 and CDR2: MGHRA and YSYEKL. V was pared by 7 bases and J by 4 bases, with 11 bases of the junction left unmatched. CDR3 amino acids: CASTLAGALTGETQYF. The CDR3 nucleotides are TGCGCCAGCACACTAGCGGGGGCCCTAACCGGAGAGACCCAGTACTTC.